A single sample gave rise to the 13 T cell receptor beta chains below, sequenced in a study of identical twins. One entry per CDR3 protein, called by TCRdb with MiXCR from the 5' RACE reads. The sample records approximately 240,000 distinct CDR3 sequences, more than 13% being singletons. The sample was memory (CD45RO+) T cells sorted from blood. These receptors all stem from a young woman in good health.

This clonotype appeared a few times. The V call is TRBV19, the J call TRBJ2-3; D perhaps matches TRBD2 (6 bases). V was clipped by 6 bases and J by 1 base, with 23 bases between them. The CDR3 runs to 18 residues. Germline V gene data show CDR1 as LNHDA and CDR2 as SQIVND (reference sequence). The CDR3 sequence: CASRRRTVGRGGTDTQYF. In nucleotides, the CDR3 is TGTGCCAGTAGGAGGCGGACGGTGGGGCGCGGGGGCACAGATACGCAGTATTTT.

This clonotype was seen at least ten times. The J gene is TRBJ2-2, the V gene TRBV7-9; tentatively, D is TRBD1 or TRBD2 (5 bases each). This CDR3 is 15 amino acids long. The germline V and J ends were trimmed by 5 bases and 2 bases, with 12 bases remaining between them. The germline CDR1 and CDR2 sequences are SEHNR and FQNEAQ (reference sequence). The CDR3 bases are TGTGCCAGCAGCGCACACGGGGCAAACACCGGGGAGCTGTTTTTT. Its translation: CASSAHGANTGELFF.

Note on this clonotype: An end of the junction differs from the germline gene, which may be a read error. The chain carries TRBV10-3 and TRBJ2-1; D might be TRBD1 (5 bases). Germline CDR1 is ENHRY and CDR2 is SYGVKD. This CDR3 spans 15 amino acids. The CDR3 DNA reads TGTGCCAGCAGTGAGAGGTCTAGGGGAACCAATGAGCAGTTCTTC. Encoded protein: CASSERSRGTNEQFF.

This clonotype was counted only a few times. This chain uses TRBV12-3 or TRBV12-4 with TRBJ2-7; 8 nucleotides line up with TRBD1. The CDR3 sequence is 15 residues long. The junction had 10 bases not matched to a gene; V was cut back by 2 bases and J by 7 bases. The CDR3 protein is CASSLRDRSFGEQYF. Written as DNA, the CDR3 is TGTGCCAGCAGTTTAAGGGACAGGTCCTTTGGGGAGCAGTACTTC.

This clonotype was detected only once. The V gene is TRBV5-1, the J gene TRBJ1-1; D remains unclear. Trimming pared 5 bases from V and 4 bases from J, leaving 12 bases between. CDR1 and CDR2 from the germline V gene are SGHRS and YFSETQ. CDR3 size: 13 residues. The CDR3 coding sequence is TGCGCCAGCAGTGGGGAGGCCGGCACTGAAGCTTTCTTT. Its translation is CASSGEAGTEAFF.

This clonotype came up a few times. The chain uses TRBV7-8 and TRBJ1-4; 7 nucleotides agree with TRBD1. The CDR3 contains 13 residues. Germline V CDR1 and CDR2: SGHVS, FQNEAQ. The V and J ends lost 5 bases and 7 bases, in that order; junction bases with no gene match: 4. The DNA for the CDR3 is TGTGCCAGCAGCCCCCAGGGGGGTGAAAAACTGTTTTTT. It translates to CASSPQGGEKLFF.

The chain couples TRBV12-3 or TRBV12-4 to TRBJ1-2, with 9 bases matching TRBD1. The junction had 7 bases not matched to a gene; V was cut back by 4 bases and J by 7 bases. This CDR3 is 14 amino acids long. CDR3 residues: CASSSNRDRVGYTF. In nucleotides, the CDR3 is TGTGCCAGCAGTTCAAACCGGGACAGGGTTGGCTACACCTTC.

This clonotype was counted only a few times. V usage is TRBV6-2 or TRBV6-3 and J usage is TRBJ2-4; D is uncertain. Germline-derived CDR1 and CDR2 are MNHEY and SVGEGT. The CDR3 length is 14 residues. Trimming left V 7 bases short and J 4 bases short, with 14 bases between. The CDR3 loop is CASNPSQPKNIQYF. The CDR3 nucleotides are TGTGCCAGCAATCCCAGCCAGCCTAAAAACATTCAGTACTTC.

The chain employs TRBV20-1 and TRBJ2-2; the D is unclear. V shed 6 bases and J shed 5 bases, with 16 bases lying between them. Germline lookup yields CDR1 DFQATT and CDR2 SNEGSKA (reference sequence). This CDR3 is 14 amino acids long. The CDR3: CSALPPAVTGELFF. CDR3 DNA: TGCAGTGCCCTCCCCCCAGCCGTGACCGGGGAGCTGTTTTTT.

This rearrangement joins TRBV5-6 to TRBJ2-3; 7 nucleotides agree with TRBD2. J gave up 2 bases and V 5 bases, and 8 bases lay outside the gene matches. This CDR3 is 15 amino acids long. The germline V gene has CDR1 SGHDT and CDR2 YYEEEE. The CDR3 is CASSPGSGLTDTQYF. CDR3 nucleotide sequence: TGTGCCAGCAGTCCGGGTAGCGGGCTCACAGATACGCAGTATTTT.

The chain couples TRBV5-1 to TRBJ2-7; TRBD1 is a possible D gene (6 bases). The CDR3 has 13 amino acids. Trimming removed 4 bases at V and 5 bases at J, with 13 bases between. The germline V gene has CDR1 SGHRS and CDR2 YFSETQ. The CDR3 sequence is CASSQVGGHEQYF. The DNA of the CDR3 is TGCGCCAGCAGCCAGGTAGGGGGTCACGAGCAGTACTTC.

The chain employs TRBV24-1 and TRBJ1-2, with TRBD1 matching over 9 bases. CDR1 and CDR2 (germline): KGHDR, SFDVKD. The CDR3 contains 13 residues. The J segment lost 8 bases and the V segment lost 4 bases, leaving 4 bases of the junction unmatched. CDR3 DNA sequence: TGTGCCACCAGTGACCCGGGACAGGGCGGCTACACCTTC. Protein product: CATSDPGQGGYTF.

This clonotype was found a few times. The chain carries TRBV20-1 and TRBJ2-1; the match to TRBD2 covers 7 bases. CDR3 length: 14 amino acids. Germline V gene lookup returns CDR1 DFQATT and CDR2 SNEGSKA (reference sequence). DNA for the CDR3: TGCAGCTGCCCGGCGGGAGCTTCCTACAATGAGCAGTTCTTC. This sequence encodes CSCPAGASYNEQFF.